The T cell receptor (beta chain) described here comes from a study of blood T cell repertoires in COVID-19 (dated by TCRdb to between 2020 and 2021). Some background on the complete study: The collaborator samples originated in the United States, Italy and Spain and spanned the acute and convalescent phases of COVID-19. The prospective study material was composed of cDNA or gDNA derived from T cells, B-cell-depleted T cells, or PBMCs. Subjects who had been exposed to COVID-19, were actively infected with it, or had recovered from it provided the deeply sampled blood TCRbeta repertoires that made up the dataset. The repertoires were made available in a free public database intended to serve as a resource for research on the immune response to SARS-CoV-2. Samples were obtained from the ongoing ImmuneRACE study (first 160 participants) and from 1,000 to 1,500 subjects provided by 6 global collaborators. The sample metadata nearly always contained a de-identified subject ID, COVID-19 status, age in years and sex. Where available, HLA class I and class II types were taken from metadata supplied by the sample provider and were not determined by assay-based typing. General study outcomes and caveats: The quantity of clinical and demographic metadata differed by source and by participant and was supplied without curation.

Regarding this clone: Its antigen is unknown. No much larger clonotype is one base removed from it; base qualities were not supplied.

In the prospective study, participants were 18 to 89 years old, resided in approximately 25 geographic areas of the United States, and were enrolled through a virtual design. Cohort assignment in the prospective study relied on participant-reported clinical history from a screening survey and a study questionnaire. Recovered participants in ImmuneRACE Cohort 3 were defined as having two consecutive negative NP/OP PCR tests, clearance from a healthcare professional, or resolution of symptoms. In the prospective study, mobile phlebotomists collected whole blood, serum and a nasopharyngeal or oropharyngeal swab from each participant. Over a roughly 2-month period, participants in the prospective study had the option of providing additional blood draws and questionnaires. Before DNA extraction, prospective study blood samples were shipped either frozen or at room temperature. The CDR3 contains 16 residues, cysteine and phenylalanine counted. The retained sequence is limited to the CDR3, 48 bases, with the frame set at the first base. Cut back by 3 bases and 0 bases, the V and J ends lie 14 bases apart. For CDR1 and CDR2, the germline V gene (reference sequence) lists SGHAT and FQDESV.

TCRbeta CDR3 regions were amplified from genomic DNA using the immunoSEQ Assay, a bias-controlled multiplex PCR. The study's own analysis went as follows. The number of nucleated cells in each sample was estimated from the amplification of reference gene primers within the assay. Sequence reads were collapsed and filtered to measure the absolute abundance of every unique TCRbeta CDR3 rearrangement. For each sample, productive Simpson clonality was calculated as the square root of Simpson's diversity index across productive rearrangements. Imported from immuneACCESS, the table was reduced by TCRdb to in-frame sequences with V and J called. These copies leave out some clones; in studies compared against another copy, an unresolved V gene accounts for under half, and the cause of the remainder is not known. V, J and clone size are taken as reported in that table, and D and trimming were inferred from the DNA itself. The sample yields a few hundred thousand clones; roughly 88% were counted once. The biggest ten clones account for around 1.9% of the sample.

This TCR was recovered from a woman in her thirties or forties who had recovered from COVID-19. The V and J genes are TRBV11-1 and TRBJ2-5; a tentative D call is TRBD2 (5 bases match). Sequencing input: PBMCs or T cells enriched from blood (not recorded which). The DNA is TGTGCCAGCAGCTTCCCTCGGACTCCGTACCAAGAGACCCAGTACTTC. The encoded protein is CASSFPRTPYQETQYF. Beyond the CDR3, the reference TRBV11-1 and TRBJ2-5 genes provide the residues; the full variable domain reads: EAEVAQSPRYKITEKSQAVAFWCDPISGHATLYWYRQILGQGPELLVQFQDESVVDDSQLPKDRFSAERLKGVDSTLKIQPAELGDSAMYLCASSFPRTPYQETQYFGPGTRLLVL.